This note documents a single T cell receptor (beta chain) sequence. Sequenced by immunoSEQ multiplex PCR; TCRdb stores in-frame clones only, minus some. The top ten clones hold roughly 8% of a sample with fewer than 200,000 clones, around four fifths of them seen once. This record comes from a study of blood T cell repertoires in COVID-19. Study context: COVID-19 samples collected from the United States, Italy and Spain covered acute and convalescent phases.

The CDR3 has 19 amino acids. Trimming cost V 0 bases and J 1 base, with 18 bases left between them. This TCR came from a man aged 40-55 years who had recovered from COVID-19. The sequencing input was peripheral blood. The chain employs TRBV23-1 and TRBJ2-2; TRBD1 might be the D (7 bases). TRBV23-1 is annotated as an ORF whose role is uncertain. The CDR3 nucleotides read TGCGCCAGCAGTCAATCTGGGCAGGGGGGTATCCGGAACACCGGGGAGCTGTTTTTT. Its protein product is CASSQSGQGGIRNTGELFF.